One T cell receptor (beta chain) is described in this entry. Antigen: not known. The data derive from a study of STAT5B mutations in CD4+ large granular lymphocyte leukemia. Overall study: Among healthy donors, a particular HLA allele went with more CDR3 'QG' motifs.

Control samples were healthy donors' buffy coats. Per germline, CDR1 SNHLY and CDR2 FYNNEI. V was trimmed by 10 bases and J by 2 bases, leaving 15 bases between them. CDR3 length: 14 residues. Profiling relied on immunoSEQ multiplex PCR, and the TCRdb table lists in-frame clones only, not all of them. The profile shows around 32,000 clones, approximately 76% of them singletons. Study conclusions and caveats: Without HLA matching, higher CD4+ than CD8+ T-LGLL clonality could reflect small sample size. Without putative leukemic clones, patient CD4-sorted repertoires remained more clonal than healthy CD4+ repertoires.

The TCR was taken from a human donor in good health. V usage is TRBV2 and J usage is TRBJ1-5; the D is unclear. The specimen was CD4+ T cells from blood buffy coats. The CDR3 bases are TGTGCCACTAGCACGGGGTTGGGCAATCAGCCCCAGCATTTT. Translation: CATSTGLGNQPQHF. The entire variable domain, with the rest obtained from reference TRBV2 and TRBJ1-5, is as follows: EPEVTQTPSHQVTQMGQEVILRCVPISNHLYFYWYRQILGQKVEFLVSFYNNEISEKSEIFDDQFSVERPDGSNFTLKIRSTKLEDSAMYFCATSTGLGNQPQHFGDGTRLSIL.